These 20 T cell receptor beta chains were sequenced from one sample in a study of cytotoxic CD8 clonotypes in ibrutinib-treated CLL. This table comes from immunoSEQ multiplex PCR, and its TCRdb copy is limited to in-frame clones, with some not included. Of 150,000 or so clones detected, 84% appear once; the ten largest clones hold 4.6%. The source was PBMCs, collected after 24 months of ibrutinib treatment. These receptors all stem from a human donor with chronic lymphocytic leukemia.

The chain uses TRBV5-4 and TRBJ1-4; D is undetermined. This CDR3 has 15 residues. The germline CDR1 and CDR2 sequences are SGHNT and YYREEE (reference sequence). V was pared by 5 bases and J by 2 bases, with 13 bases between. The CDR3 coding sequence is TGTGCCAGCAGAAGAGTGGGAGAGACTAATGAAAAACTGTTTTTT. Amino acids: CASRRVGETNEKLFF.

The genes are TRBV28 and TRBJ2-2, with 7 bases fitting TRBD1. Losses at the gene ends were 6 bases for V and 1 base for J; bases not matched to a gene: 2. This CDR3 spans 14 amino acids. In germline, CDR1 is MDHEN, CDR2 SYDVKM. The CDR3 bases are TGTGCCAGCAGACGACAGGGGAACACCGGGGAGCTGTTTTTT. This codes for CASRRQGNTGELFF.

The CDR3 nucleotides are TGTGCCAGCAGCTTGCCCCTTTGGGCCCCCTCAACTAATGAAAAACTGTTTTTT. This sequence encodes CASSLPLWAPSTNEKLFF. The rearrangement uses TRBV7-9 and TRBJ1-4, with D unresolved. Germline V CDR1 and CDR2: SEHNR, FQNEAQ (reference sequence). Trimming removed 3 bases at V and 0 bases at J, with 17 bases between. CDR3 length: 18 residues.

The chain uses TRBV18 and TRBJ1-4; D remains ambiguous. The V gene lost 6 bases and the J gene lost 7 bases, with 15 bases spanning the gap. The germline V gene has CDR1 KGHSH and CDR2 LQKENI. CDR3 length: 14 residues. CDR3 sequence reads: CASSREPGPEKLFF. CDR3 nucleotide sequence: TGTGCCAGCTCGAGGGAGCCAGGCCCTGAAAAACTGTTTTTT.

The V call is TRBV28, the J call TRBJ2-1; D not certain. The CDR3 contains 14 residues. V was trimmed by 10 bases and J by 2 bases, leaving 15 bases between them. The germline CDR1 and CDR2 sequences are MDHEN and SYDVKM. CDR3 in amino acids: CATRTMRPYNEQFF. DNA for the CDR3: TGTGCCACCCGAACTATGCGACCCTACAATGAGCAGTTCTTC. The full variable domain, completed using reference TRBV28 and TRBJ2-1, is DVKVTQSSRYLVKRTGEKVFLECVQDMDHENMFWYRQDPGLGLRLIYFSYDVKMKEKGDIPEGYSVSREKKERFSLILESASTNQTSMYLCATRTMRPYNEQFFGPGTRLTVL.

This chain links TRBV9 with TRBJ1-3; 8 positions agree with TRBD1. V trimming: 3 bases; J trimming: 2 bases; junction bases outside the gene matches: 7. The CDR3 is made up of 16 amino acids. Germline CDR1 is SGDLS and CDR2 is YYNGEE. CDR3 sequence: CASSAGLQGAGNTIYF. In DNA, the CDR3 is TGTGCCAGCAGCGCCGGCCTACAGGGGGCTGGAAACACCATATATTTT.

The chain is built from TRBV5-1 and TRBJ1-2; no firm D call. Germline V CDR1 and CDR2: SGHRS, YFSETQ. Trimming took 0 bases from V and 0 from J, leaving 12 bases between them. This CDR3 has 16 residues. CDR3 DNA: TGCGCCAGCAGCTTGGACATCGTCTGGGCTAACTATGGCTACACCTTC. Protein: CASSLDIVWANYGYTF.

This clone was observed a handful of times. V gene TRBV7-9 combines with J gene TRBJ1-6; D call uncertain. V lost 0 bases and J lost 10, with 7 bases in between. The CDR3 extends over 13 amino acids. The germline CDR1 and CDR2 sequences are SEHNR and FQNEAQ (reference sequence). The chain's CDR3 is CASSLAGSSPLHF. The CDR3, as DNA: TGTGCCAGCAGCTTAGCGGGGAGCTCACCCCTCCACTTT.

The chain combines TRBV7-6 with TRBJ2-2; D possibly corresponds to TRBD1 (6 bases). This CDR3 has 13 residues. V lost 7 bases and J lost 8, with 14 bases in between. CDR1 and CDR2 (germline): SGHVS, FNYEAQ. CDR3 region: CASTKQGSGELFF. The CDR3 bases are TGTGCCAGCACCAAACAGGGTTCGGGGGAGCTGTTTTTT.

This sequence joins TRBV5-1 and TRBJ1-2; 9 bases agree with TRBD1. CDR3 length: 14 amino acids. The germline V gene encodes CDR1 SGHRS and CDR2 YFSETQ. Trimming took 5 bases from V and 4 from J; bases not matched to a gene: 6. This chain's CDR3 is CASSPGQGSYGYTF. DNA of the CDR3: TGCGCCAGCAGTCCGGGACAGGGAAGCTATGGCTACACCTTC.

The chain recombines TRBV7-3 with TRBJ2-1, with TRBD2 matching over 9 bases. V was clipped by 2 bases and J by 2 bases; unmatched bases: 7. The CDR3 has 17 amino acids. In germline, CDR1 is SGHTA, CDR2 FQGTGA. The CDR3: CASSLGDSGRTYNEQFF. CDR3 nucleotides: TGTGCCAGCAGCTTAGGGGATAGCGGGAGAACCTACAATGAGCAGTTCTTC.

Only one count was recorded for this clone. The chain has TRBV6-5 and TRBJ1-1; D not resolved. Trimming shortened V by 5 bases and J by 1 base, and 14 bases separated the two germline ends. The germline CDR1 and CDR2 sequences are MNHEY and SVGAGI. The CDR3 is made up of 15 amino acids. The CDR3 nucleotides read TGTGCCAGCAGTCCCTATTTAACAGAGAACACTGAAGCTTTCTTT. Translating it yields CASSPYLTENTEAFF.

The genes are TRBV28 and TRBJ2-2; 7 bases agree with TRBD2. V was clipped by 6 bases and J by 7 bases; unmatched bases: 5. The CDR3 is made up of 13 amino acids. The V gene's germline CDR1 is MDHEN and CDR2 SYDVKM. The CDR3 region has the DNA TGTGCCAGCAGCCTGGGGGGGTACGGGGAGCTGTTTTTT. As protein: CASSLGGYGELFF. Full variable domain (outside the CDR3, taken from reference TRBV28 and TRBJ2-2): DVKVTQSSRYLVKRTGEKVFLECVQDMDHENMFWYRQDPGLGLRLIYFSYDVKMKEKGDIPEGYSVSREKKERFSLILESASTNQTSMYLCASSLGGYGELFFGEGSRLTVL.

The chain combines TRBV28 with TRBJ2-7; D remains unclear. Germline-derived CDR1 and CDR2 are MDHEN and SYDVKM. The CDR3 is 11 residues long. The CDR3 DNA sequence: TGTGTGTCCGGCCGGTCCTACGAGCAGTACTTC. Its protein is CVSGRSYEQYF.

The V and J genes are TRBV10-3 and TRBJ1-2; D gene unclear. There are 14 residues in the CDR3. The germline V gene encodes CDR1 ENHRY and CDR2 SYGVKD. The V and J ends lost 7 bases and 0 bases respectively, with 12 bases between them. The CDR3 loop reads CAIMEPGSNYGYTF. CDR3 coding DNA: TGTGCCATCATGGAACCAGGATCTAACTATGGCTACACCTTC.

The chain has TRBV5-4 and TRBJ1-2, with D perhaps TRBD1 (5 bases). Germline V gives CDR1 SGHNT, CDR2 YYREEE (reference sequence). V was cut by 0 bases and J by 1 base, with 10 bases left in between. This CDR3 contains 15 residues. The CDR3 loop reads CASSLARDRNYGYTF. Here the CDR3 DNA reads TGTGCCAGCAGCTTGGCCAGGGACCGTAACTATGGCTACACCTTC.

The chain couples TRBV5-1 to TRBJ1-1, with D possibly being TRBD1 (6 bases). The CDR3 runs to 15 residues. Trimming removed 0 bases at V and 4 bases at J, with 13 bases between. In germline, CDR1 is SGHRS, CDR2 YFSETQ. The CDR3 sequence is CASSLAGRGITEAFF. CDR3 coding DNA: TGCGCCAGCAGCTTGGCAGGCAGGGGAATCACTGAAGCTTTCTTT.

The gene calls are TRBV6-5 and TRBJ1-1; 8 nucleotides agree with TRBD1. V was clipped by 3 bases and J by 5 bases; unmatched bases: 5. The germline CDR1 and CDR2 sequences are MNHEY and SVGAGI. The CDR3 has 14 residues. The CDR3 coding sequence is TGTGCCAGCAGTTATGGAGACAGGGGTACTGAAGCTTTCTTT. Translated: CASSYGDRGTEAFF.

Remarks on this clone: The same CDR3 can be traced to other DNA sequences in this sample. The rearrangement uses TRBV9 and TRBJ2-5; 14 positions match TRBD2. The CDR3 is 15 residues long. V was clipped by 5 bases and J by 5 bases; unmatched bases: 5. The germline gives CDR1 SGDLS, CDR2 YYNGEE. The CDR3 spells CASSFGTSGGETQYF. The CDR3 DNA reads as TGTGCCAGCAGTTTTGGGACTAGCGGGGGTGAGACCCAGTACTTC.

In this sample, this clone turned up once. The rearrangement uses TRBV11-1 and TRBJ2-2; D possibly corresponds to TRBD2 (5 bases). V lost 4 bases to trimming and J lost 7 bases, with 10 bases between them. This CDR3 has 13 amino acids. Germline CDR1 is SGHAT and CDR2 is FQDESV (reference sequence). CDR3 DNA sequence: TGTGCCAGCAGCTACGAGGGCGTCGGGGAGCTGTTTTTT. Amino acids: CASSYEGVGELFF.